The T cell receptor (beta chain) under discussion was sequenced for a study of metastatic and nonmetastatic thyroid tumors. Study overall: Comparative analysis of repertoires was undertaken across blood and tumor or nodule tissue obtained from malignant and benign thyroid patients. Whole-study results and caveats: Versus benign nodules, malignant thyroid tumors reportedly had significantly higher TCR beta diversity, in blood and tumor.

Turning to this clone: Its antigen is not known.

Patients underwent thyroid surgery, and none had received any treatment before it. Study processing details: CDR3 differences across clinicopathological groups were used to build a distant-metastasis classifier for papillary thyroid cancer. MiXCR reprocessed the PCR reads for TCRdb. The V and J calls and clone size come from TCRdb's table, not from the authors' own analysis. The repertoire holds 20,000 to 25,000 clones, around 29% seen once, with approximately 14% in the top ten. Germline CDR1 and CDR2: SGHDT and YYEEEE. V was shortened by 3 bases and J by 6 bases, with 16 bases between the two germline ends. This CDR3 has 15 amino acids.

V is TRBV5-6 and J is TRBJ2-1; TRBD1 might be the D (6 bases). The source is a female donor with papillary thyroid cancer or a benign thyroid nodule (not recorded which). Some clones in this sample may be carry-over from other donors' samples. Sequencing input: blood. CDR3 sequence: CASSSRQAMGNEQFF. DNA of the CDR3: TGTGCCAGCAGCTCGAGACAGGCCATGGGCAATGAGCAGTTCTTC.